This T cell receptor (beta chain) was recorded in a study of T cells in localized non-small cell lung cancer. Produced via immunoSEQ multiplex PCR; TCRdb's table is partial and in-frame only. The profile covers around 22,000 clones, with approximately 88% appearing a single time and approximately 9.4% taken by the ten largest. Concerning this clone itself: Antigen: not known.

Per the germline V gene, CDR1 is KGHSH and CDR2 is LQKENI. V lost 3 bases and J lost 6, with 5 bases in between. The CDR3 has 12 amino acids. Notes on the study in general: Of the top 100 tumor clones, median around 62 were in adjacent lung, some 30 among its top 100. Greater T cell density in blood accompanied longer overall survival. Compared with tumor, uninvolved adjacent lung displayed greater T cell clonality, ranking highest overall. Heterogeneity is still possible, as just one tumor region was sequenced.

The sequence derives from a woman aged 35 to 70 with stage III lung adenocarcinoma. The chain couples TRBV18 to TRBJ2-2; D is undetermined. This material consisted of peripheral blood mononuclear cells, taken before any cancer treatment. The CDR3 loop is CASSPVAGELFF. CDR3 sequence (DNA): TGTGCCAGCTCACCTGTAGCCGGGGAGCTGTTTTTT.